These 27 T cell receptor beta chains originate from one sample sequenced in a study of T cells in tumors after PD-1 blockade. Assay used: immunoSEQ multiplex PCR; TCRdb lists only in-frame clones, some missing. Of 7,000 to 9,000 clones in the sample, approximately 71% are singletons; the top ten hold 7.5% to 9.5%. Sequences were derived from tumor tissue, sampled after anti-PD-1 treatment. The receptors stem from a human donor with basal cell carcinoma.

The rearrangement links TRBV6-5 to TRBJ2-7, with TRBD2 identical over 8 bases. J lost 1 base, V lost 6 bases, and 8 bases had no gene match. Germline-derived CDR1 and CDR2 are MNHEY and SVGAGI. The CDR3 spans 15 residues. CDR3 DNA: TGTGCCAGCAGGAGAGAGCGGGGGCCATCCTACGAGCAGTACTTC. It codes for CASRRERGPSYEQYF.

J is TRBJ2-7 and V is TRBV5-1; D is uncertain. The CDR3 runs 14 residues. Trimming cost V 4 bases and J 1 base, with 12 bases left between them. Germline values: CDR1 SGHRS, CDR2 YFSETQ. CDR3 sequence: CASSLNTFSYEQYF. In DNA form, the CDR3 reads TGCGCCAGCAGCCTCAACACCTTTTCCTACGAGCAGTACTTC. Complete variable domain (other parts from reference TRBV5-1 and TRBJ2-7): KAGVTQTPRYLIKTRGQQVTLSCSPISGHRSVSWYQQTPGQGLQFLFEYFSETQRNKGNFPGRFSGRQFSNSRSEMNVSTLELGDSALYLCASSLNTFSYEQYFGPGTRLTVT.

The gene calls are TRBV27 and TRBJ2-7; 12 nucleotides align to TRBD2. CDR1 is MNHEY and CDR2 is SMNVEV in the germline V gene (reference sequence). With 10 bases clipped from V and 2 bases from J, the junction kept 9 bases outside the gene matches. There are 15 residues in the CDR3. CDR3 nucleotide sequence: TGTGCCACCTCACGGACTAGCGGGAAGCCCTACGAGCAGTACTTC. This codes for CATSRTSGKPYEQYF.

The chain carries TRBV6-6 and TRBJ2-1, with unresolved D. The CDR3 runs to 13 residues. In germline, CDR1 is MNHNY, CDR2 SVGAGI (reference sequence). V lost 6 bases and J 5 bases, leaving 11 bases between the germline ends. As DNA, the CDR3 is TGTGCCAGCAGGGCCCGGCATAACAATGAGCAGTTCTTC. Amino acids: CASRARHNNEQFF.

The chain joins TRBV2 to TRBJ2-7; TRBD1 matches at 11 bases. V lost 8 bases, J lost 7 bases, and 7 bases stayed unmatched. Germline V CDR1 and CDR2: SNHLY, FYNNEI. The CDR3 runs to 13 residues. CDR3 region: CASRGQGAFEQYF. For the CDR3, the DNA is TGTGCCAGCCGAGGACAGGGGGCTTTTGAGCAGTACTTC.

This clone was picked up a small number of times. The chain links TRBV7-9 to TRBJ1-3, with TRBD1 matching over 9 bases. CDR1 and CDR2 from the germline V gene are SEHNR and FQNEAQ (reference sequence). This CDR3 has 16 amino acids. Germline trimming cut 5 bases from V and 0 bases from J; bases unmatched to any gene: 5. CDR3 residues: CASSPWTGDSGNTIYF. The CDR3 region has the DNA TGTGCCAGCAGCCCCTGGACAGGGGACTCTGGAAACACCATATATTTT. The full variable domain, in which reference TRBV7-9 and TRBJ1-3 provide the parts outside the CDR3, is DTGVSQNPRHKITKRGQNVTFRCDPISEHNRLYWYRQTLGQGPEFLTYFQNEAQLEKSRLLSDRFSAERPKGSFSTLEIQRTEQGDSAMYLCASSPWTGDSGNTIYFGEGSWLTVV.

This clone was seen only a few times. The chain recombines TRBV15 with TRBJ2-3; D ambiguous. This CDR3 comprises 15 residues. Germline CDR1 and CDR2: LNHNV and YYDKDF (reference sequence). Trimming shortened V by 0 bases and J by 0 bases, and 7 bases separated the two germline ends. CDR3 nucleotide sequence: TGTGCCACCAGCAGAGATCTTCAGAGCACAGATACGCAGTATTTT. Amino acid sequence: CATSRDLQSTDTQYF.

The rearrangement links TRBV27 to TRBJ1-2, with a tentative D call TRBD1 (5 bases). The CDR3 is 13 amino acids. The germline gives CDR1 MNHEY, CDR2 SMNVEV (reference sequence). The V and J ends lost 5 bases and 8 bases respectively, with 15 bases between them. CDR3 nucleotide sequence: TGTGCCAGCAGTCCCAGGGATTTGCGGGGCTACACCTTC. This gives the protein CASSPRDLRGYTF.

The chain recombines TRBV7-9 with TRBJ1-1; unclear D gene. The V and J ends lost 1 base and 2 bases respectively, with 11 bases between them. Looked up from germline, CDR1 is SEHNR and CDR2 is FQNEAQ (reference sequence). The CDR3 contains 15 residues. The CDR3 DNA sequence: TGTGCCAGCAGCTTAGAGTCGGGGTACAACACTGAAGCTTTCTTT. Translation gives CASSLESGYNTEAFF.

J is TRBJ2-1 and V is TRBV5-6; the match to TRBD2 covers 10 bases. V lost 3 bases, J lost 2 bases, and 2 bases stayed unmatched. There are 15 residues in the CDR3. Germline V gene lookup returns CDR1 SGHDT and CDR2 YYEEEE. The CDR3 here is CASSSGTSAYNEQFF. CDR3 nucleotide sequence: TGTGCCAGCAGCTCCGGGACTAGCGCCTACAATGAGCAGTTCTTC.

J is TRBJ2-5 and V is TRBV6-6; TRBD2 matches at 7 bases. Losses at the gene ends were 6 bases for V and 3 bases for J; bases not matched to a gene: 7. CDR3 size: 14 residues. The germline V gene has CDR1 MNHNY and CDR2 SVGAGI (reference sequence). The DNA for the CDR3 is TGTGCCAGCAGAGATATAGCGGGCAAAGAGACCCAGTACTTC. This sequence encodes CASRDIAGKETQYF.

The V call is TRBV4-1, the J call TRBJ2-7, with 9 bases fitting TRBD2. Per germline, CDR1 MGHRA and CDR2 YSYEKL. With V trimmed by 3 bases and J by 2 bases, 2 bases remained unmatched. The length of the CDR3 is 14 residues. CDR3 protein: CASSQQRGAYEQYF. Here the CDR3 DNA reads TGCGCCAGCAGCCAGCAGCGGGGGGCCTACGAGCAGTACTTC.

CDR3 sequence reads: CASSQFMGALTDTQYF. For the CDR3, the DNA is TGCGCCAGCAGCCAATTCATGGGGGCTCTCACAGATACGCAGTATTTT. The J gene is TRBJ2-3, the V gene TRBV4-3, with D perhaps matching TRBD1 (6 bases). This CDR3 is built from 16 residues. The ends were cut back, 2 bases at V and 2 bases at J, with 14 bases in the middle. CDR1 and CDR2 (germline): LGHNA, YSLEER.

V usage is TRBV5-4 and J usage is TRBJ2-2; D might be TRBD1 (6 bases). Trimming removed 4 bases at V and 2 bases at J, with 15 bases between. Germline V gene data show CDR1 as SGHNT and CDR2 as YYREEE (reference sequence). The CDR3 length is 16 residues. In DNA, the CDR3 is TGTGCCAGCAGCCAGCCTACACAGGGAAACACCGGGGAGCTGTTTTTT. Protein sequence: CASSQPTQGNTGELFF.

The chain couples TRBV7-2 to TRBJ1-2, with D possibly TRBD1 on 6 matching bases. From germline, CDR1 is SGHTA and CDR2 FQGNSA. The CDR3 has 15 residues. Trimming stripped 6 bases from V and 4 bases from J, with 18 bases between. The CDR3 loop is CASSEVGGRGYGYTF. CDR3 nucleotide sequence: TGTGCCAGCAGTGAGGTGGGGGGGCGCGGCTATGGCTACACCTTC. The complete variable domain, with remaining parts taken from reference TRBV7-2 and TRBJ1-2, reads GAGVSQSPSNKVTEKGKDVELRCDPISGHTALYWYRQSLGQGLEFLIYFQGNSAPDKSGLPSDRFSAERTGGSVSTLTIQRTQQEDSAVYLCASSEVGGRGYGYTFGSGTRLTVV.

The V and J genes are TRBV24-1 and TRBJ1-5; 10 bases line up with TRBD1. Germline V gene sequence: CDR1 KGHDR, CDR2 SFDVKD. The CDR3 has 19 residues. Germline trimming cut 3 bases from V and 5 bases from J; bases unmatched to any gene: 15. CDR3 in DNA: TGTGCCACCAGTGATCGCCGGGACAGGGGACATGGGGGGCATCAGCCCCAGCATTTT. Amino acid sequence: CATSDRRDRGHGGHQPQHF.

CDR3 DNA: TGCGCCAGCAGCCAAGTTCGCAGGGGCCCGCAGTTCTTC. Translating gives CASSQVRRGPQFF. V gene TRBV4-3 combines with J gene TRBJ2-1; a weak D match, TRBD1 (6 bases). CDR1 LGHNA and CDR2 YSLEER come from the germline V gene. The CDR3 totals 13 residues. V was shortened by 1 base and J by 12 bases, with 13 bases between the two germline ends.

The V gene is TRBV7-2, the J gene TRBJ1-4; 7 positions match TRBD1. The CDR3 totals 14 residues. J gave up 8 bases and V 2 bases, and 5 bases lay outside the gene matches. Germline-derived CDR1 and CDR2 are SGHTA and FQGNSA. CDR3 sequence reads: CASSLSRGGEKLFF. The CDR3 DNA reads as TGTGCCAGCAGCTTAAGCAGGGGGGGGGAAAAACTGTTTTTT.

This clone has only one observation. The rearrangement joins TRBV5-4 to TRBJ2-7, with 7 positions matching TRBD1. Trimming removed 6 bases from V and 4 bases from J; junction bases left unmatched: 13. The CDR3 covers 15 residues. Per germline, CDR1 SGHNT and CDR2 YYREEE (reference sequence). This chain's CDR3 is CASIRSEGTVYEQYF. The CDR3 nucleotides are TGTGCCAGCATCCGCTCAGAAGGGACAGTATACGAGCAGTACTTC.

The J gene is TRBJ1-4, the V gene TRBV3-1 (or the pseudogene TRBV3-2); D ambiguous. CDR3 length: 13 residues. Germline CDR1 is LGHDT and CDR2 is YNNKEL (reference sequence). V was clipped by 2 bases and J by 3 bases, with 4 bases between them. The CDR3 sequence is CASSQSSNEKLFF. For the CDR3, the DNA is TGTGCCAGCAGCCAATCTTCTAATGAAAAACTGTTTTTT.

The CDR3 DNA sequence: TGTGCCAGCAGTGACTCGCCCGGGACAGGGAAAGAGACCCAGTACTTC. Its protein is CASSDSPGTGKETQYF. The chain employs TRBV6-4 and TRBJ2-5; 9 nucleotides line up with TRBD1. Germline trimming cut 0 bases from V and 3 bases from J; bases unmatched to any gene: 5. CDR1 is MRHNA, CDR2 SNTAGT, per germline. The CDR3 runs to 16 residues.

This clone appeared a few times. The V call is TRBV9, the J call TRBJ2-1, with TRBD2 matching over 9 bases. The V gene's germline CDR1 is SGDLS and CDR2 YYNGEE. This CDR3 comprises 15 residues. V lost 5 bases, J lost 4 bases, and 7 bases stayed unmatched. Written as DNA, the CDR3 is TGTGCCAGCAGTCCGACTAGCGGTTTGTACAATGAGCAGTTCTTC. This gives the protein CASSPTSGLYNEQFF.

This clone was found once. The chain has TRBV7-9 and TRBJ2-1, with D hard to call. CDR1 SEHNR and CDR2 FQNEAQ come from the germline V gene (reference sequence). V lost 5 bases, J lost 8 bases, and 19 bases lay in between. CDR3 size: 15 residues. CDR3 DNA: TGTGCCAGCAGCCCTAGAGAGGTCCTCTCCTATGAGCAGTTCTTC. This translates into CASSPREVLSYEQFF.

V gene TRBV19 combines with J gene TRBJ2-7, with TRBD1 as a possible D gene (6 bases). Trimming took 1 base from V and 2 from J, leaving 12 bases between them. The CDR3 is made up of 15 amino acids. Germline loops: CDR1 LNHDA, CDR2 SQIVND (reference sequence). This CDR3 is CASSIAGRGAYEQYF. In DNA, the CDR3 is TGTGCCAGTAGTATAGCCGGCAGGGGCGCCTACGAGCAGTACTTC.

This clone was seen a handful of times. This chain connects TRBV5-1 to TRBJ2-3, with 8 positions matching TRBD2. CDR3 size: 15 residues. From germline, CDR1 is SGHRS and CDR2 YFSETQ. Trimming took 4 bases from V and 2 from J; bases not matched to a gene: 6. CDR3 region: CASSLSGGFTDTQYF. CDR3 sequence (DNA): TGCGCCAGCAGCCTGAGCGGGGGCTTCACAGATACGCAGTATTTT.

This chain joins TRBV7-3 and TRBJ2-1; 10 nucleotides match TRBD1. The CDR3 loop spans 15 amino acids. Looked up from germline, CDR1 is SGHTA and CDR2 is FQGTGA. Losses at the gene ends were 4 bases for V and 13 bases for J; bases not matched to a gene: 13. CDR3 coding DNA: TGTGCCAGCAGCTGGGGACAGGGGTGGGGGTATCCTCAGTTCTTC. Protein: CASSWGQGWGYPQFF. Together with reference TRBV7-3 and TRBJ2-1, the CDR3 gives the full variable domain: GAGVSQTPSNKVTEKGKYVELRCDPISGHTALYWYRQSLGQGPEFLIYFQGTGAADDSGLPNDRFFAVRPEGSVSTLKIQRTERGDSAVYLCASSWGQGWGYPQFFGPGTRLTVL.

The chain employs TRBV9 and TRBJ1-2; D is perhaps TRBD1 (6 bases). CDR1 is SGDLS and CDR2 is YYNGEE in the germline V gene. CDR3 size: 14 residues. V was cut by 2 bases and J by 5 bases, with 13 bases left in between. The chain's CDR3 is CASSVQGQPYGYTF. The CDR3 DNA is TGTGCCAGCAGCGTCCAGGGGCAGCCTTATGGCTACACCTTC.